This TCR beta chain was sequenced in a study of CD8 T cells in Susac syndrome. Germline assignment: CDR1 MNHEY and CDR2 SMNVEV (reference sequence). J was trimmed by 6 bases and V by 5 bases; bases with no gene match: 21. CDR3 length: 18 residues. RNA totalling about 0.5 to 1 ug underwent reverse transcription with random hexamers. A single record per CDR3 protein comes from TCRdb applying MiXCR to the immunoSEQ multiplex PCR reads. This table has 250,000 to 300,000 distinct CDR3 sequences, about 91% appearing once. The chain combines TRBV27 with TRBJ1-1; 7 positions match TRBD1. The TCR was taken from a human donor with multiple sclerosis. Sequencing was performed on CD8+ T cells from PBMCs. CDR3 DNA sequence: TGTGCCAGCAGTCGGAGGACAGGCACCCAGGTGGGATCCGCTGAAGCTTTCTTT. This gives the protein CASSRRTGTQVGSAEAFF.